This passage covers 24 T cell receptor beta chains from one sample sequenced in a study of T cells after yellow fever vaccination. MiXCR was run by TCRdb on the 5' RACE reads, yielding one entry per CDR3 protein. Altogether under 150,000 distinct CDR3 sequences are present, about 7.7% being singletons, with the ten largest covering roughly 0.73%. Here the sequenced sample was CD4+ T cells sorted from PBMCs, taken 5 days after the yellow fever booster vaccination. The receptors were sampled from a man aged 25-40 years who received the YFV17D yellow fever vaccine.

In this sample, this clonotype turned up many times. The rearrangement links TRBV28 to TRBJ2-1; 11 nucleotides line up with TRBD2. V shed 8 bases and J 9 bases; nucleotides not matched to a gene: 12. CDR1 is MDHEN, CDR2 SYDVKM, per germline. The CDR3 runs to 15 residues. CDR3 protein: CASRIAGGVVGEQFF. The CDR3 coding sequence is TGTGCCAGCCGTATAGCGGGAGGGGTCGTCGGTGAGCAGTTCTTC.

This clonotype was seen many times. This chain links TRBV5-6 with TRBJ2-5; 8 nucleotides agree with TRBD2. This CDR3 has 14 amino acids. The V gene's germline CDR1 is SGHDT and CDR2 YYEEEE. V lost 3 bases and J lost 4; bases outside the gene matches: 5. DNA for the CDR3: TGTGCCAGCAGCTCGGCGGGGGGCAGAGAGACCCAGTACTTC. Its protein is CASSSAGGRETQYF.

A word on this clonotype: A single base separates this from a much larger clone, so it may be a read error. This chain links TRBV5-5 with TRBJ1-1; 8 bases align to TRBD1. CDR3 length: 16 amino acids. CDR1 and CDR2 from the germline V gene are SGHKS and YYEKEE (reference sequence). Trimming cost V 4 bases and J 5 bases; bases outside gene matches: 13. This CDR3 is CASSGRTGWGKTEAFF. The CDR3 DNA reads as TGTGCCAGCAGCGGTCGGACAGGGTGGGGAAAAACTGAAGCTTTCTTT.

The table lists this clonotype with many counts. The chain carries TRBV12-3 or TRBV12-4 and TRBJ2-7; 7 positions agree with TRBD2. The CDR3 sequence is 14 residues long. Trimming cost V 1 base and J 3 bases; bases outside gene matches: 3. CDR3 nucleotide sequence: TGTGCCAGCAGTTTAGGGGGAGGGGTCTACGAGCAGTACTTC. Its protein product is CASSLGGGVYEQYF.

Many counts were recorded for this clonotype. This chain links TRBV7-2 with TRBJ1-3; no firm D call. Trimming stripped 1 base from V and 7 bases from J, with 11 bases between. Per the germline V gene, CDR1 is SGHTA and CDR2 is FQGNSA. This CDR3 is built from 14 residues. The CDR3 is CASSLGPFSNTIYF. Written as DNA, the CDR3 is TGTGCCAGCAGCTTAGGTCCCTTCAGCAACACCATATATTTT.

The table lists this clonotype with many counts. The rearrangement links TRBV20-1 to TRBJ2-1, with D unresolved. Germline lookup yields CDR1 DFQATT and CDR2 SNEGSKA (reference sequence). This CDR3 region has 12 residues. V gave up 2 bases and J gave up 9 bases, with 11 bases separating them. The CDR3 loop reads CSARHGEAEQFF. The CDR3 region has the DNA TGCAGTGCTAGACACGGAGAGGCTGAGCAGTTCTTC.

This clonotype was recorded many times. The DNA for the CDR3 is TGCGCCAGCAGCCAAATGACTGGCCTAGGGCAGTTCTTC. Translation gives CASSQMTGLGQFF. The rearrangement links TRBV4-3 to TRBJ2-1, with D hard to call. Germline V gene lookup returns CDR1 LGHNA and CDR2 YSLEER. This CDR3 is built from 13 residues. V was shortened by 2 bases and J by 12 bases, with 14 bases between the two germline ends.

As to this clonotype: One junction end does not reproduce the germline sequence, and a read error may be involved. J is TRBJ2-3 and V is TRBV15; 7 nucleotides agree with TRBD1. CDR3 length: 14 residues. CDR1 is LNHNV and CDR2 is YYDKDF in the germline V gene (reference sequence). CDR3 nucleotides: TGTGCCTCCAGCAGAGACAGGGTAGCTGATACGCAGTATTTT. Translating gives CASSRDRVADTQYF.

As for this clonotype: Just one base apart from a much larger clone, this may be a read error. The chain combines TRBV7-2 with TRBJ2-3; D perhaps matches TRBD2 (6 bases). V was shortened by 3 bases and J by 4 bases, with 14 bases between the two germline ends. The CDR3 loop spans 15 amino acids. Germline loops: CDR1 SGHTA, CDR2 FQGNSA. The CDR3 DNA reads TGTGCCAGCAGCTTGGGAATAGCGGAAGCAGATACGCAGTATTTT. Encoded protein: CASSLGIAEADTQYF.

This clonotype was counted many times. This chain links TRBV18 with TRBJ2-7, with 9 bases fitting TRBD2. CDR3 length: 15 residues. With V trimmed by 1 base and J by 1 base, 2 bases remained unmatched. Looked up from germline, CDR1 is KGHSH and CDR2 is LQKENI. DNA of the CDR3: TGTGCCAGCTCACCACTAGCGGGAGCTTCCTACGAGCAGTACTTC. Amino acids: CASSPLAGASYEQYF.

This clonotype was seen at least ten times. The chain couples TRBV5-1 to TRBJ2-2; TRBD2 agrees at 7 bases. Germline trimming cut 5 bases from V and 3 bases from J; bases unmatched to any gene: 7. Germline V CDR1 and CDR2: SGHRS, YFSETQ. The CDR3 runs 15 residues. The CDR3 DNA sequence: TGCGCCAGCAGGCCTACTAGCGCCTACACCGGGGAGCTGTTTTTT. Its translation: CASRPTSAYTGELFF.

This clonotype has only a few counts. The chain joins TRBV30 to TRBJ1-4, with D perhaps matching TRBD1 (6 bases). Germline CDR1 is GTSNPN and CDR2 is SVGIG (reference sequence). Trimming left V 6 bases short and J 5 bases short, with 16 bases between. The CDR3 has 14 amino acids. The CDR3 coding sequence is TGTGCCTGTCGACGAGGGACACAAAATGAAAAACTGTTTTTT. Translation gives CACRRGTQNEKLFF.

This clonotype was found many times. The CDR3, as DNA: TGTGCCAGCAGTTTCGGACAGACTAGGGCCGGGGAGCTGTTTTTT. Amino acid sequence: CASSFGQTRAGELFF. This chain links TRBV28 with TRBJ2-2, with D perhaps being TRBD1 or TRBD2 (6 bases each). CDR3 length equals 15 residues. Trimming cost V 3 bases and J 6 bases, with 14 bases left between them. In germline, CDR1 is MDHEN, CDR2 SYDVKM.

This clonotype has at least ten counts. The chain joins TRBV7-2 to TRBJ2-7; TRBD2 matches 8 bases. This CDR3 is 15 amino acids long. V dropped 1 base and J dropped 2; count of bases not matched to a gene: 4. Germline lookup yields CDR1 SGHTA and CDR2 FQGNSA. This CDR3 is CASSLVTSGPYEQYF. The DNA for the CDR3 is TGTGCCAGCAGCTTAGTCACTAGCGGCCCCTACGAGCAGTACTTC.

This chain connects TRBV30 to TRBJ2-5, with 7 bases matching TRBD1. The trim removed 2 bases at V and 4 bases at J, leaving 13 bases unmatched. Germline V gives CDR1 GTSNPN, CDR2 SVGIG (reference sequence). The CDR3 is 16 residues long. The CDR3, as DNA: TGTGCCTGGAGTTCACTGAGGACAGGTTCAGGAGAGACCCAGTACTTC. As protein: CAWSSLRTGSGETQYF.

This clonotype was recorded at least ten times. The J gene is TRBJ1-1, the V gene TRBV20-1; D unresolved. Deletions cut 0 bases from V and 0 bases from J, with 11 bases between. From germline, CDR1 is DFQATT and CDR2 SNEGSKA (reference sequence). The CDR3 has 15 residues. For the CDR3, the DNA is TGCAGTGCTAGAGAGAGGGTCTTATTGAACACTGAAGCTTTCTTT. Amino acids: CSARERVLLNTEAFF.

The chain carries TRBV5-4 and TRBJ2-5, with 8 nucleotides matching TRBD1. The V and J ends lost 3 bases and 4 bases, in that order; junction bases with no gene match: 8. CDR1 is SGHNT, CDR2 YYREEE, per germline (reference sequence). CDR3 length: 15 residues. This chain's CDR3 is CASSSGQVVGETQYF. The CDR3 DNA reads TGTGCCAGCAGCTCGGGACAGGTGGTCGGAGAGACCCAGTACTTC.

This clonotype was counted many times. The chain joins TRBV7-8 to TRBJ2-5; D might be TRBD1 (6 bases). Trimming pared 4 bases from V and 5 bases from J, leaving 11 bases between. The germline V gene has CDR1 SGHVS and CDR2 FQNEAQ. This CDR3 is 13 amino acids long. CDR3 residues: CASSSQGLETQYF. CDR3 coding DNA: TGTGCCAGCAGCTCCCAGGGGCTCGAGACCCAGTACTTC.

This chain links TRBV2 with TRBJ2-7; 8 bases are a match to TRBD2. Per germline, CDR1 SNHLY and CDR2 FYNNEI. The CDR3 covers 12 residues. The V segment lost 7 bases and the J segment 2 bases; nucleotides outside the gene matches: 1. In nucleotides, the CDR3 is TGTGCCAGCAATAGCGGGACCTACGAGCAGTACTTC. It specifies CASNSGTYEQYF.

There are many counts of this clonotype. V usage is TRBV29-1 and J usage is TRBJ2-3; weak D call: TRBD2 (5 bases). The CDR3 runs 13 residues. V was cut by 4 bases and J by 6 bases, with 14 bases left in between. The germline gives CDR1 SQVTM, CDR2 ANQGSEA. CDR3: CSVASGLGDTQYF. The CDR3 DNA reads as TGCAGCGTTGCGAGCGGTTTAGGGGATACGCAGTATTTT.

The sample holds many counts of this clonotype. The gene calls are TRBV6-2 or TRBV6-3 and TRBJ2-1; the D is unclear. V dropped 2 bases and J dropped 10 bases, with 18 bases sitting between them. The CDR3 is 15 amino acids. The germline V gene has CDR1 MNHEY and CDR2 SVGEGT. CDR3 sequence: CASSYPTSPAREQFF. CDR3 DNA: TGTGCCAGCAGTTACCCCACCTCTCCAGCACGGGAGCAGTTCTTC.

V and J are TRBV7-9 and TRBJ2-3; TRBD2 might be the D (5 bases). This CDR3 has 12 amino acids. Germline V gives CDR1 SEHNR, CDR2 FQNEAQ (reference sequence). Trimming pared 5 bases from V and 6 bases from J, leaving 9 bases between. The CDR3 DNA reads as TGTGCCAGCAGCCGGAGGAAGGATACGCAGTATTTT. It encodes CASSRRKDTQYF.

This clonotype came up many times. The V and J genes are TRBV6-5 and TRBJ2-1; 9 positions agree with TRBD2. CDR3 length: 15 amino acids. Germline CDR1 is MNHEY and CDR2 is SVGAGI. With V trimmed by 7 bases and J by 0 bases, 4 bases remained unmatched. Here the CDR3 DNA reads TGTGCCAGCAAGAATAGCGGGAGCTCCTACAATGAGCAGTTCTTC. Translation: CASKNSGSSYNEQFF.

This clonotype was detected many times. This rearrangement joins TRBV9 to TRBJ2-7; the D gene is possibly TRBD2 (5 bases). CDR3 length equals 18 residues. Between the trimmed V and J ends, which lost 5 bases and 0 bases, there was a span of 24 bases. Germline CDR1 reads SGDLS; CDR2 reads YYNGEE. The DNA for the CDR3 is TGTGCCAGCAGTCGGCAACTGGGAGCGAGCGGAAGCTCCTACGAGCAGTACTTC. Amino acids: CASSRQLGASGSSYEQYF. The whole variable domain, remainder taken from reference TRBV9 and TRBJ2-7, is DSGVTQTPKHLITATGQRVTLRCSPRSGDLSVYWYQQSLDQGLQFLIQYYNGEERAKGNILERFSAQQFPDLHSELNLSSLELGDSALYFCASSRQLGASGSSYEQYFGPGTRLTVT.